This TCR beta chain originates from a study of blood T cell repertoires in COVID-19. Germline CDR1 is MNHNS and CDR2 is SASEGT. CDR3 length: 15 residues. Trimming removed 1 base at V and 3 bases at J, with 13 bases between. The table came from immunoSEQ multiplex PCR; TCRdb's copy has only in-frame clones and leaves some out. Counted here are under 100,000 clones, roughly four fifths occurring once; the ten biggest clones make up more than 2%. The source of this sequence is a woman in her 70s with acute or convalescent COVID-19. The chain has TRBV6-1 and TRBJ2-7; the D gene is possibly TRBD1 (6 bases). Sequencing input: peripheral blood. The CDR3 nucleotides are TGTGCCAGCAGTGAAGGTCAGGGGTTAAACTACGAGCAGTACTTC. As protein: CASSEGQGLNYEQYF.